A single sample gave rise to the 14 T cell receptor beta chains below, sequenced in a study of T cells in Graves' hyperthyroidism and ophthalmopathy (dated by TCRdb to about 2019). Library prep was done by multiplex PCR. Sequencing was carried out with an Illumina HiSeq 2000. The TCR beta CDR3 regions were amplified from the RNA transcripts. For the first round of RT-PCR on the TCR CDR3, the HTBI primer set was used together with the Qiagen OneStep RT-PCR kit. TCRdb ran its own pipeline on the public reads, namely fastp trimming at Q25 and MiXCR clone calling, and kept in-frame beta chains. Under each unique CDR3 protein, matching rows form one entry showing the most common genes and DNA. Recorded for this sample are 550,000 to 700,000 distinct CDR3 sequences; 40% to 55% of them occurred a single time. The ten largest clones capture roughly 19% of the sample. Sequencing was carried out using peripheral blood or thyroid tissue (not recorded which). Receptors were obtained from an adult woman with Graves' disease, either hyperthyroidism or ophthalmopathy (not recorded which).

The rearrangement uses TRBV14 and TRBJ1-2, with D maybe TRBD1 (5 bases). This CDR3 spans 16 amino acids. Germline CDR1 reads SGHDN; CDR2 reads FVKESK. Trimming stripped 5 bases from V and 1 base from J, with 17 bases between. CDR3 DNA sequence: TGTGCCAGCAGCAAACCCGACAGTCCTCATAACTATGGCTACACCTTC. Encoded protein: CASSKPDSPHNYGYTF.

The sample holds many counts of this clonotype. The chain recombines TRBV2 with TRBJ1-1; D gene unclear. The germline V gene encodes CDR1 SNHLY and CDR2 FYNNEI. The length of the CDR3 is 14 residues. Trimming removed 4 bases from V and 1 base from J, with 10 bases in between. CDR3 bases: TGTGCCAGCAGTGGACGGCCCACGAACACTGAAGCTTTCTTT. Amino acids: CASSGRPTNTEAFF.

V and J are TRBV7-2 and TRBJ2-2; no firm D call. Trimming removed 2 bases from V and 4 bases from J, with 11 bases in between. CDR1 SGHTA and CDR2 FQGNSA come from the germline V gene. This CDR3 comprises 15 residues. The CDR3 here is CASSLWSEVTGELFF. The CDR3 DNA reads TGTGCCAGCAGCTTATGGTCAGAAGTCACCGGGGAGCTGTTTTTT.

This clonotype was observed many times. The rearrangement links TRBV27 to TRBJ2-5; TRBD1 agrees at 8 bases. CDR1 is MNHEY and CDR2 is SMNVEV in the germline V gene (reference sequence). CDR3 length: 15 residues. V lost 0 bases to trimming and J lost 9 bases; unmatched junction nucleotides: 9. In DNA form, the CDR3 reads TGTGCCAGCAGTTTATCTTGGACAGGGCGAAACTCCCAGTACTTC. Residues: CASSLSWTGRNSQYF.

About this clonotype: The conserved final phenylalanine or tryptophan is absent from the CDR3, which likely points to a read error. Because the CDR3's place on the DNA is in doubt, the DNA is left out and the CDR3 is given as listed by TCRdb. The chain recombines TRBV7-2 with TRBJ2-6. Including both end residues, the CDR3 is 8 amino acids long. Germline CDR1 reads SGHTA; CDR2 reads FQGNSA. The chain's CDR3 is CASSLALT.

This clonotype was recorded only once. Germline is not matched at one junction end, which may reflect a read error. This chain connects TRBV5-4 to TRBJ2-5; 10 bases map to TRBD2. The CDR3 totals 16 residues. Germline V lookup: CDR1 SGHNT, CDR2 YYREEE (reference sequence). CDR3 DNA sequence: TGCGCCAGCAGCTCGGAACCTAGCGGGAGCGGGGAGACCCAGTACTTC. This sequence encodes CASSSEPSGSGETQYF.

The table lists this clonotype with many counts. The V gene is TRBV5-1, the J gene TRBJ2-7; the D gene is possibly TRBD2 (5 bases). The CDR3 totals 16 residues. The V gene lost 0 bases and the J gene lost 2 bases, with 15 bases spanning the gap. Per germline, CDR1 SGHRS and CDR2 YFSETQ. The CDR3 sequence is CASSLGWRALAYEQYF. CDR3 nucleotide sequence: TGCGCCAGCAGCTTGGGCTGGCGGGCCCTCGCCTACGAGCAGTACTTC.

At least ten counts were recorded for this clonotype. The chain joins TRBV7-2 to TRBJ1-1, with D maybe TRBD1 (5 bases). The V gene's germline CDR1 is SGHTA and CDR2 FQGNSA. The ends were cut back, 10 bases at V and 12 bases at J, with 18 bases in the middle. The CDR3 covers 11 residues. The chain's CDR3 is CATRGGGVTFF. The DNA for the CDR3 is TGTGCCACCCGGGGGGGGGGGGTAACTTTCTTT.

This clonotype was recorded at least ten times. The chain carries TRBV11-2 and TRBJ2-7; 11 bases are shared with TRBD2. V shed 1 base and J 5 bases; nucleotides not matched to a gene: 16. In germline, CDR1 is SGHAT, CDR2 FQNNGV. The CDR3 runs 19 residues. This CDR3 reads CASSLAPGLAGSRRDEQYF. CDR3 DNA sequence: TGTGCCAGCAGCTTAGCGCCCGGACTAGCGGGTAGTCGAAGGGACGAGCAGTACTTC.

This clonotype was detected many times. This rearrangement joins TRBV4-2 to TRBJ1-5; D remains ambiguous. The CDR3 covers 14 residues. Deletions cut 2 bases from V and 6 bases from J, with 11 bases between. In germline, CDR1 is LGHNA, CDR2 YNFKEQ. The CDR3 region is CASSQPDSFQPQHF. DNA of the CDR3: TGTGCCAGCAGCCAACCCGATTCTTTTCAGCCCCAGCATTTT.

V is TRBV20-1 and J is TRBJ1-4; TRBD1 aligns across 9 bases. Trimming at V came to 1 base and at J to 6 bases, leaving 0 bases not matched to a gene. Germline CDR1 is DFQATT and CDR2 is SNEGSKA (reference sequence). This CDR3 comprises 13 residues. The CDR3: CSARGTGDEKLFF. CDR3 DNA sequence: TGCAGTGCTAGAGGGACAGGGGATGAAAAACTGTTTTTT.

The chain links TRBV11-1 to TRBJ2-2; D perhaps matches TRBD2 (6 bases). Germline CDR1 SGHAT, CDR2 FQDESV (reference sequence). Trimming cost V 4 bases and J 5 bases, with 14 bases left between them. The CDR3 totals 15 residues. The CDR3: CASSSAGGRTGELFF. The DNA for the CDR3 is TGTGCCAGCAGCTCCGCAGGAGGGAGAACCGGGGAGCTGTTTTTT.

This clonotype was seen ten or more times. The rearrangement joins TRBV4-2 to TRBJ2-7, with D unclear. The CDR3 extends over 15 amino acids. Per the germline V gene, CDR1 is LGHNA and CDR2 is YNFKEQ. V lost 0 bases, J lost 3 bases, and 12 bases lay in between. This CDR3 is CASSQDYGRLYEQYF. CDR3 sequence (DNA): TGTGCCAGCAGCCAAGATTATGGCAGACTCTACGAGCAGTACTTC.

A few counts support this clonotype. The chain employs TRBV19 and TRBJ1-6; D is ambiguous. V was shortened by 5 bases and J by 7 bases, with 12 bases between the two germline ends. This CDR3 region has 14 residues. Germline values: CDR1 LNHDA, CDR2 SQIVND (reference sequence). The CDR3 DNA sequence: TGTGCCAGTAGTCTGAGGGAGGGAAATTCACCCCTCCACTTT. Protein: CASSLREGNSPLHF.